This entry is about one T cell receptor (beta chain). This CDR3 is built from 16 residues. V lost 3 bases and J lost 9; bases outside the gene matches: 9. From germline, CDR1 is LNHDA and CDR2 SQIVND (reference sequence). Participants reported their clinical history, and cohort assignment relied on those reports. Two negative PCRs, clearance, or symptom resolution characterized the recovered Cohort 3 donors. This specimen belongs to a study of blood T cell repertoires in COVID-19. Study background: The United States, Italy and Spain were the sources of the acute and convalescent COVID-19 samples.

Sequencing was performed with immunoSEQ multiplex PCR; in TCRdb, only in-frame clones are kept and a portion is missing. The sample lists approximately 220,000 clones, more than 80% seen once, with about 1.3% in the top ten. Material for sequencing was PBMCs or T cells enriched from blood (not recorded which). This clonotype originated in a man aged 30 to 45 who had recovered from COVID-19. V gene TRBV19 combines with J gene TRBJ2-1; 12 nucleotides agree with TRBD2. Written as DNA, the CDR3 is TGTGCCAGTAGTATTCCGACTAGCGGGGGTCTGGGTGAGCAGTTCTTC. Its protein product is CASSIPTSGGLGEQFF.